This is a list of T cell receptor beta chains from one sample in a study of vaccination and CD4 T cells after COVID-19. Which antigens these TCRs recognize remains unknown. TCRdb used MiXCR to reprocess the PCR reads, holding one entry per CDR3 protein. Of 12,000 or so distinct CDR3 sequences in the sample, 64% were seen once. Material: CD4+ T cells from blood, cultured in vitro. The receptor set was obtained from a human donor who had recovered from COVID-19. CDR3s include the opening cysteine and the closing phenylalanine or tryptophan. A D gene is named only where the DNA matches it firmly. A clone size is listed for some rows: how often the clone was seen (once, few, many), or a class if it is expanded.

v_gene	d_gene	j_gene	abundance	CDR3aa	CDR3nt
TRBV20-1	NA	TRBJ1-2	few	CSAREKDYGYTF	TGCAGTGCTAGAGAAAAGGACTATGGCTACACCTTC
TRBV7-6	NA	TRBJ2-5	few	CASSPPGAGETQYF	TGTGCCAGCAGCCCGCCGGGGGCCGGTGAGACCCAGTACTTC
TRBV20-1	NA	TRBJ2-3	NA	CSAPVVSGTDTQYF	TGCAGTGCCCCTGTGGTAAGCGGCACAGATACGCAGTATTTT
TRBV12-3/TRBV12-4	NA	TRBJ1-1	NA	CASSLAQGVMNTEAFF	TGTGCCAGCAGTTTAGCGCAAGGGGTGATGAACACTGAAGCTTTCTTT
TRBV4-2	TRBD1	TRBJ2-7	NA	CASSQETGAGMQYF	TGTGCCAGCAGCCAAGAGACAGGGGCTGGAATGCAGTACTTC
TRBV12-3/TRBV12-4	TRBD2	TRBJ2-5	NA	CASSLRGGALETQYF	TGTGCCAGCAGTTTACGGGGGGGGGCCCTGGAGACCCAGTACTTC
TRBV20-1	TRBD2	TRBJ2-2	NA	CSASNAGVDPGELFF	TGCAGTGCTAGTAATGCGGGAGTAGATCCCGGGGAGCTGTTTTTT
TRBV21-1	NA	TRBJ1-1	few	CAIESPPGQILNTEAFF	TGTGCCATCGAGTCTCCCCCGGGACAGATTTTGAACACTGAAGCTTTCTTT
TRBV7-2	NA	TRBJ2-7	NA	CASSPGLTYEQYF	TGTGCCAGCAGCCCTGGGTTGACCTACGAGCAGTACTTC
TRBV5-4	NA	TRBJ1-1	NA	CASGGRHGTMNTEAFF	TGTGCCAGCGGAGGTAGGCACGGGACCATGAACACTGAAGCTTTCTTT
TRBV19	TRBD1	TRBJ2-7	NA	CASRGLGTGYNYEQYF	TGTGCCAGTAGGGGCCTCGGGACAGGGTACAACTACGAGCAGTACTTC
TRBV30	TRBD2	TRBJ2-5	once	CAWTGASGVFETQYF	TGTGCCTGGACGGGAGCTAGCGGGGTTTTTGAGACCCAGTACTTC
TRBV20-1	TRBD2	TRBJ2-5	NA	CSARVGGETQYF	TGCAGTGCTAGAGTGGGGGGGGAGACCCAGTACTTC
TRBV27	NA	TRBJ1-2	few	CASSYDPRRGYTF	TGTGCCAGCAGTTATGATCCGAGGAGGGGCTACACCTTC
TRBV30	NA	TRBJ1-5	few	CAWQRQAGQPQHF	TGTGCCTGGCAAAGACAGGCAGGTCAGCCCCAGCATTTT
TRBV11-3	NA	TRBJ1-1	NA	CASSLGRRNTEAFF	TGTGCCAGCAGCTTAGGGCGTCGGAACACTGAAGCTTTCTTT
TRBV7-2	NA	TRBJ2-7	NA	CASSLAPGPRYEQYF	TGTGCCAGCAGCTTAGCTCCGGGCCCCCGCTACGAGCAGTACTTC
TRBV15	TRBD2	TRBJ2-2	few	CATSRRTSGSPGELFF	TGTGCCACCAGCAGGAGGACTAGCGGGAGTCCCGGGGAGCTGTTTTTT
TRBV20-1	NA	TRBJ1-2	NA	CSVSRAGYTF	TGCAGTGTTAGTCGAGCGGGCTACACCTTC
TRBV30	NA	TRBJ2-7	NA	CAWRADSRYYEQYF	TGTGCCTGGAGAGCGGACAGCCGATACTACGAGCAGTACTTC
TRBV27	NA	TRBJ2-2	few	CASSLQTGAGELFF	TGTGCCAGCAGTTTACAAACAGGCGCCGGGGAGCTGTTTTTT
TRBV7-2	NA	TRBJ1-1	NA	CASSRVRDTEAFF	TGTGCCAGCAGCCGAGTCAGGGACACTGAAGCTTTCTTT
TRBV6-2/TRBV6-3	NA	TRBJ1-2	NA	CASSYMGLRHGYTF	TGTGCCAGCAGTTACATGGGACTACGCCATGGCTACACCTTC
TRBV2	TRBD2	TRBJ2-5	few	CASSRLGGTETQYF	TGTGCCAGCAGTAGACTGGGGGGGACCGAGACCCAGTACTTC
TRBV6-2/TRBV6-3	NA	TRBJ1-1	NA	CASSYLITGTEAFF	TGTGCCAGCAGTTACCTCATTACGGGCACTGAAGCTTTCTTT
TRBV19	NA	TRBJ1-2	NA	CASRRGREAHGYTF	TGTGCATCACGGAGGGGTAGGGAAGCCCATGGCTACACCTTC
TRBV7-9	NA	TRBJ2-3	NA	CASSFSWGTDTQYF	TGTGCCAGCAGCTTCTCTTGGGGAACAGATACGCAGTATTTT
TRBV7-9	NA	TRBJ2-2	NA	CASSLVGNTGELFF	TGTGCCAGCAGCTTAGTTGGGAACACCGGGGAGCTGTTTTTT
TRBV20-1	TRBD2	TRBJ2-7	NA	CSAGLAGRDEQYF	TGCAGTGCAGGGCTAGCGGGACGCGACGAGCAGTACTTC
TRBV5-5	NA	TRBJ2-7	NA	CASSLVLHEQYF	TGTGCCAGCAGCTTGGTTTTGCACGAGCAGTACTTC
TRBV11-2	NA	TRBJ2-1	NA	CASSLRTASYNEQFF	TGTGCCAGCAGCTTAAGGACGGCTTCCTACAATGAGCAGTTCTTC
TRBV7-3	NA	TRBJ2-3	NA	CASSLGRGGDTQYF	TGTGCCAGCAGCTTAGGCAGGGGGGGAGATACGCAGTATTTT
TRBV6-1	NA	TRBJ1-1	once	CASSNIGRWNTEAFF	TGTGCCAGCAGTAATATCGGAAGGTGGAACACTGAAGCTTTCTTT
TRBV5-1	NA	TRBJ2-3	NA	CASSLFPSGVSGTQYF	TGCGCCAGCAGCCTCTTCCCCTCGGGGGTCTCCGGTACGCAGTATTTT
TRBV20-1	TRBD1	TRBJ1-1	NA	CSAIGGARVGAEAFF	TGCAGTGCTATAGGGGGCGCAAGGGTAGGGGCTGAAGCTTTCTTT
TRBV15	TRBD2	TRBJ2-1	NA	CATSRDSGGANEQFF	TGTGCCACCAGCAGAGATAGCGGGGGGGCCAATGAGCAGTTCTTC
TRBV20-1	TRBD1	TRBJ1-2	few	CSARVSQGALLRRGYTF	TGCAGTGCTAGAGTTTCTCAGGGGGCGCTTCTTCGGCGTGGCTACACCTTC
TRBV12-3/TRBV12-4	NA	TRBJ1-1	few	CASTRGLGNTEAFF	TGTGCCAGCACCCGGGGTCTCGGGAACACTGAAGCTTTCTTT
TRBV30	NA	TRBJ1-3	NA	CAWSMIGQAVYF	TGTGCCTGGAGTATGATAGGCCAGGCAGTATATTTT
TRBV20-1	TRBD2	TRBJ2-5	NA	CSASWVGGSYQETQYF	TGCAGTGCCTCCTGGGTGGGCGGGAGTTACCAAGAGACCCAGTACTTC
TRBV19	TRBD1	TRBJ1-2	few	CASSIWDRNYGYTF	TGTGCCAGTAGTATTTGGGACAGAAACTATGGCTACACCTTC
TRBV27	NA	TRBJ1-2	large	CASTKAGHYGYTF	TGTGCCAGCACCAAGGCGGGCCACTATGGCTACACCTTC
TRBV20-1	TRBD1	TRBJ2-6	NA	CSASCWETGGTGANVLTF	TGCAGTGCCTCCTGTTGGGAAACAGGGGGTACTGGGGCCAACGTCCTGACTTTC
TRBV27	NA	TRBJ1-5	few	CASSIGLENQPQHF	TGTGCCAGCAGTATTGGACTGGAAAATCAGCCCCAGCATTTT
TRBV6-1	NA	TRBJ2-3	once	CASSPGGIKTDTQYF	TGTGCCAGCAGTCCGGGCGGGATCAAGACAGATACGCAGTATTTT
TRBV20-1	TRBD2	TRBJ2-3	once	CSALHGTSGGASDTQYF	TGCAGTGCTTTACACGGGACTAGCGGGGGGGCCTCGGATACGCAGTATTTT
TRBV14	NA	TRBJ2-2	NA	CASSPTSTGELFF	TGTGCCAGCAGTCCTACTTCGACCGGGGAGCTGTTTTTT
TRBV27	NA	TRBJ2-7	few	CASSSGLLGYEQYF	TGTGCCAGCAGTTCCGGACTCCTCGGGTACGAGCAGTACTTC
TRBV6-1	TRBD1	TRBJ1-5	few	CASSGPGQGPQPQHF	TGTGCCAGCAGTGGACCGGGACAGGGCCCGCAGCCCCAGCATTTT
TRBV7-9	NA	TRBJ1-3	NA	CASSSETYTNTIYF	TGTGCCAGCAGCTCAGAGACCTATACAAACACCATATATTTT
TRBV20-1	TRBD2	TRBJ2-3	NA	CSASRTSGGRTDTQYF	TGCAGTGCTAGTAGGACTAGCGGGGGGCGCACAGATACGCAGTATTTT
TRBV5-1	TRBD2	TRBJ2-5	once	CASSPGGTGGWTQYF	TGCGCCAGCAGCCCAGGAGGGACGGGGGGGTGGACCCAGTACTTC
TRBV6-1	NA	TRBJ2-1	NA	CASTSPFWGEQFF	TGTGCCAGCACTTCCCCATTTTGGGGAGAGCAGTTCTTC
TRBV7-9	NA	TRBJ2-5	NA	CASSLNLGHSQETQYF	TGTGCCAGCAGCTTAAATCTTGGGCACAGTCAAGAGACCCAGTACTTC
TRBV28	TRBD1	TRBJ2-5	NA	CASSLWPGQGAQYQETQYF	TGTGCCAGCAGTTTATGGCCGGGACAGGGCGCACAGTACCAAGAGACCCAGTACTTC